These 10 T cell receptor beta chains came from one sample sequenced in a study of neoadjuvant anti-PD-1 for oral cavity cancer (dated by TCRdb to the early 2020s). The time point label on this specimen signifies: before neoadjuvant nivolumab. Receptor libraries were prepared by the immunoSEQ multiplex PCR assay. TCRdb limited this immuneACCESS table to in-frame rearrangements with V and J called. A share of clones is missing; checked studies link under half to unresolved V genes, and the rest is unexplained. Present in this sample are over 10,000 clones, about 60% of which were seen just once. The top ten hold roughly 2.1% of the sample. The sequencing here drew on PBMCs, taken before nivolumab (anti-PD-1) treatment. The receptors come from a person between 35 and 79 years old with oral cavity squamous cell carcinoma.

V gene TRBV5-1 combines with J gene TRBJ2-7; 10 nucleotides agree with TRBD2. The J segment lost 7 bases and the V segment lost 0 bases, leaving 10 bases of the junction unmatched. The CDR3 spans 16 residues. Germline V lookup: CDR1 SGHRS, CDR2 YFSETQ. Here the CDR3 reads CASSLAGASGSREQYF. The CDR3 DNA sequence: TGCGCCAGCAGCTTGGCCGGGGCTAGCGGGAGTCGTGAGCAGTACTTC.

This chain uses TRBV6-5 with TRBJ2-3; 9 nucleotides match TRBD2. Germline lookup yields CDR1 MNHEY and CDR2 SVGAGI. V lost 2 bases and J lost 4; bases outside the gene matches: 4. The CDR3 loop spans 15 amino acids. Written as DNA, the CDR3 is TGTGCCAGCAGTTACATAGCGGGGGTTGCAGATACGCAGTATTTT. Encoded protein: CASSYIAGVADTQYF.

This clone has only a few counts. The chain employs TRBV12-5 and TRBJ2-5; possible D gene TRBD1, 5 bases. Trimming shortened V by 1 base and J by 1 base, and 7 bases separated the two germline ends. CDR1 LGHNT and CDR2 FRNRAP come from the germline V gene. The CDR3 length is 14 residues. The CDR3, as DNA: TGTGCTAGTGGTTTGGGTACAGGCCAAGAGACCCAGTACTTC. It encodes CASGLGTGQETQYF.

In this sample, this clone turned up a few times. The CDR3 sequence: CASSLAGDGNQPQHF. The CDR3 DNA is TGTGCCAGCAGCTTGGCGGGGGACGGCAATCAGCCCCAGCATTTT. The rearrangement links TRBV5-4 to TRBJ1-5, with D perhaps TRBD1 (5 bases). CDR3 length equals 15 residues. From germline, CDR1 is SGHNT and CDR2 YYREEE (reference sequence). Trimming cost V 0 bases and J 2 bases, with 9 bases left between them.

The CDR3 here is CASSRDRGPLNEQFF. DNA of the CDR3: TGTGCCAGCAGCCGGGACAGGGGTCCCCTGAATGAGCAGTTCTTC. This chain connects TRBV7-9 to TRBJ2-1, with 10 bases that match TRBD1. V shed 5 bases, J shed 7 bases, and the junction held 8 bases outside the gene matches. The CDR3 is 15 residues long. Germline loops: CDR1 SEHNR, CDR2 FQNEAQ (reference sequence).

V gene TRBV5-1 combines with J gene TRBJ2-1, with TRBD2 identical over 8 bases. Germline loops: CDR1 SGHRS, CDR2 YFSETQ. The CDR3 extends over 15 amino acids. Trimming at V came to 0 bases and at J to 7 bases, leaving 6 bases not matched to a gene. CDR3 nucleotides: TGCGCCAGCAGCTTGGCGGGAGGGCCCTTTAATGAGCAGTTCTTC. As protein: CASSLAGGPFNEQFF.

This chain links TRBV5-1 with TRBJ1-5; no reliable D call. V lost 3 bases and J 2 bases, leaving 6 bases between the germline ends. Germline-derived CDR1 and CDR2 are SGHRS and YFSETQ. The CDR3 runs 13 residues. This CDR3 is CASSSDGNQPQHF. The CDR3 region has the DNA TGCGCCAGCAGCTCGGACGGCAATCAGCCCCAGCATTTT. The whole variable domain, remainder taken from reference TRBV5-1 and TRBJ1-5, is KAGVTQTPRYLIKTRGQQVTLSCSPISGHRSVSWYQQTPGQGLQFLFEYFSETQRNKGNFPGRFSGRQFSNSRSEMNVSTLELGDSALYLCASSSDGNQPQHFGDGTRLSIL.

The CDR3 coding sequence is TGTGCCAGCAGTTTTCTATCCGCGGGGGGGAAAGAGACCCAGTACTTC. It codes for CASSFLSAGGKETQYF. The V and J genes are TRBV27 and TRBJ2-5, with 9 bases aligning to TRBD2. Per germline, CDR1 MNHEY and CDR2 SMNVEV (reference sequence). The CDR3 totals 16 residues. Trimming cost V 3 bases and J 3 bases; bases outside gene matches: 8.

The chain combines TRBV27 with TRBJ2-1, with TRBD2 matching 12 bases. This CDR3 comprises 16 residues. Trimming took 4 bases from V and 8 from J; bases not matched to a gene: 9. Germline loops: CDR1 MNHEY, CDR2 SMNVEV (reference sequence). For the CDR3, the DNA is TGTGCCAGCAGTTCTAGCGGGGGGGCGATATCGGATGAGCAGTTCTTC. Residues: CASSSSGGAISDEQFF.

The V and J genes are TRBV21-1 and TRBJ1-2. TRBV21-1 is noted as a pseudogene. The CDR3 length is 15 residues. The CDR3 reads CASSNRAPEGHGYTF. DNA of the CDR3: TGTGCCAGCAGCAACCGGGCCCCCGAGGGACATGGCTACACCTTC.